This entry describes one T cell receptor beta chain. The antigen is undetermined. Sequenced by immunoSEQ multiplex PCR; TCRdb stores in-frame clones only, minus some. The table shows approximately 70,000 clones, with around nine tenths occurring only once. The source of the sample is a study of OX40 agonist ivuxolimab in advanced cancers. Study background: At doses from 0.01 to 10 mg/kg, patients were given intravenous ivuxolimab every 2 weeks. Cohort: about 80% men, mean age around 61, aged about 20 to 90. Study findings and constraints: Also present in some nonresponders was a low level of normalized T-cell clonal expansion.

V was shortened by 4 bases and J by 0 bases, with 6 bases between the two germline ends. CDR1 and CDR2 from the germline V gene are SGHVS and FQNEAQ. The CDR3 is 13 amino acids. This sequence originates from an adult with an advanced solid tumor such as melanoma, head and neck, liver or kidney cancer. This sample comprised CD4+ or CD8+ T cells sorted from blood, obtained in a trial of the OX40 agonist ivuxolimab. J is TRBJ2-5 and V is TRBV7-8; D is tentatively TRBD1 or TRBD2 (5 bases each). The CDR3 loop reads CASSSGHQETQYF. DNA of the CDR3: TGTGCCAGCAGCTCGGGACACCAAGAGACCCAGTACTTC.